The source of this T cell receptor (beta chain) is a study of cytotoxic CD8 clonotypes in ibrutinib-treated CLL. As for the study in general: Response samples were taken after a median roughly twelve months of treatment, range 6 to 36. Whole-study results and caveats: Sampling time points were not equivalent between sustained-remission and progressing patients. Against age-matched healthy donors, baseline clonality ran higher and tracked circulating CD8+ T-cell counts.

The length of the CDR3 is 16 residues. CDR1 and CDR2 from the germline V gene are KGHSH and LQKENI. V lost 3 bases and J lost 0, with 12 bases in between. Data came from immunoSEQ multiplex PCR; TCRdb stores just in-frame clones and leaves some out. The sample lists about 45,000 clones, around 73% occurring once. About this clone itself: Its antigen is as yet unknown.

The V gene is TRBV18, the J gene TRBJ1-3, with TRBD1 as a possible D gene (5 bases). The source of this sequence is a human donor with chronic lymphocytic leukemia. Source: PBMCs, taken after 12 months of ibrutinib treatment. This CDR3 is CASSPRDGTSGNTIYF. The CDR3 DNA is TGTGCCAGCTCACCCCGGGACGGGACCTCTGGAAACACCATATATTTT.